These 2 T cell receptor beta chains were all obtained from the same sample, sequenced in a study of cytomegalovirus exposure and HLA in healthy donors. PCR used 60 Vbeta primers and 13 Jbeta primers. Assay used: immunoSEQ multiplex PCR; TCRdb lists only in-frame clones, some missing. The sample shows roughly 150,000 clones, approximately 80% of them seen only once. Specimen: PBMCs. Receptor source: a male donor in good health and CMV-seronegative.

The CDR3 is CASSSPGDANYGYTF. The CDR3 bases are TGTGCCAGCAGTTCCCCAGGGGATGCTAACTATGGCTACACCTTC. The gene calls are TRBV6-5 and TRBJ1-2, with a possible D match to TRBD1 (6 bases). CDR1 MNHEY and CDR2 SVGAGI come from the germline V gene. The CDR3 contains 15 residues. The V gene lost 4 bases and the J gene lost 0 bases, with 12 bases spanning the gap.

This clone was observed a single time. The rearrangement links TRBV7-2 to TRBJ1-2; D gene unclear. The V gene lost 1 base and the J gene lost 4 bases, with 22 bases spanning the gap. The germline gives CDR1 SGHTA, CDR2 FQGNSA. CDR3 size: 18 residues. The CDR3 loop is CASSLVSGVMGQSYGYTF. For the CDR3, the DNA is TGTGCCAGCAGCTTAGTGTCCGGGGTGATGGGTCAGAGCTATGGCTACACCTTC.